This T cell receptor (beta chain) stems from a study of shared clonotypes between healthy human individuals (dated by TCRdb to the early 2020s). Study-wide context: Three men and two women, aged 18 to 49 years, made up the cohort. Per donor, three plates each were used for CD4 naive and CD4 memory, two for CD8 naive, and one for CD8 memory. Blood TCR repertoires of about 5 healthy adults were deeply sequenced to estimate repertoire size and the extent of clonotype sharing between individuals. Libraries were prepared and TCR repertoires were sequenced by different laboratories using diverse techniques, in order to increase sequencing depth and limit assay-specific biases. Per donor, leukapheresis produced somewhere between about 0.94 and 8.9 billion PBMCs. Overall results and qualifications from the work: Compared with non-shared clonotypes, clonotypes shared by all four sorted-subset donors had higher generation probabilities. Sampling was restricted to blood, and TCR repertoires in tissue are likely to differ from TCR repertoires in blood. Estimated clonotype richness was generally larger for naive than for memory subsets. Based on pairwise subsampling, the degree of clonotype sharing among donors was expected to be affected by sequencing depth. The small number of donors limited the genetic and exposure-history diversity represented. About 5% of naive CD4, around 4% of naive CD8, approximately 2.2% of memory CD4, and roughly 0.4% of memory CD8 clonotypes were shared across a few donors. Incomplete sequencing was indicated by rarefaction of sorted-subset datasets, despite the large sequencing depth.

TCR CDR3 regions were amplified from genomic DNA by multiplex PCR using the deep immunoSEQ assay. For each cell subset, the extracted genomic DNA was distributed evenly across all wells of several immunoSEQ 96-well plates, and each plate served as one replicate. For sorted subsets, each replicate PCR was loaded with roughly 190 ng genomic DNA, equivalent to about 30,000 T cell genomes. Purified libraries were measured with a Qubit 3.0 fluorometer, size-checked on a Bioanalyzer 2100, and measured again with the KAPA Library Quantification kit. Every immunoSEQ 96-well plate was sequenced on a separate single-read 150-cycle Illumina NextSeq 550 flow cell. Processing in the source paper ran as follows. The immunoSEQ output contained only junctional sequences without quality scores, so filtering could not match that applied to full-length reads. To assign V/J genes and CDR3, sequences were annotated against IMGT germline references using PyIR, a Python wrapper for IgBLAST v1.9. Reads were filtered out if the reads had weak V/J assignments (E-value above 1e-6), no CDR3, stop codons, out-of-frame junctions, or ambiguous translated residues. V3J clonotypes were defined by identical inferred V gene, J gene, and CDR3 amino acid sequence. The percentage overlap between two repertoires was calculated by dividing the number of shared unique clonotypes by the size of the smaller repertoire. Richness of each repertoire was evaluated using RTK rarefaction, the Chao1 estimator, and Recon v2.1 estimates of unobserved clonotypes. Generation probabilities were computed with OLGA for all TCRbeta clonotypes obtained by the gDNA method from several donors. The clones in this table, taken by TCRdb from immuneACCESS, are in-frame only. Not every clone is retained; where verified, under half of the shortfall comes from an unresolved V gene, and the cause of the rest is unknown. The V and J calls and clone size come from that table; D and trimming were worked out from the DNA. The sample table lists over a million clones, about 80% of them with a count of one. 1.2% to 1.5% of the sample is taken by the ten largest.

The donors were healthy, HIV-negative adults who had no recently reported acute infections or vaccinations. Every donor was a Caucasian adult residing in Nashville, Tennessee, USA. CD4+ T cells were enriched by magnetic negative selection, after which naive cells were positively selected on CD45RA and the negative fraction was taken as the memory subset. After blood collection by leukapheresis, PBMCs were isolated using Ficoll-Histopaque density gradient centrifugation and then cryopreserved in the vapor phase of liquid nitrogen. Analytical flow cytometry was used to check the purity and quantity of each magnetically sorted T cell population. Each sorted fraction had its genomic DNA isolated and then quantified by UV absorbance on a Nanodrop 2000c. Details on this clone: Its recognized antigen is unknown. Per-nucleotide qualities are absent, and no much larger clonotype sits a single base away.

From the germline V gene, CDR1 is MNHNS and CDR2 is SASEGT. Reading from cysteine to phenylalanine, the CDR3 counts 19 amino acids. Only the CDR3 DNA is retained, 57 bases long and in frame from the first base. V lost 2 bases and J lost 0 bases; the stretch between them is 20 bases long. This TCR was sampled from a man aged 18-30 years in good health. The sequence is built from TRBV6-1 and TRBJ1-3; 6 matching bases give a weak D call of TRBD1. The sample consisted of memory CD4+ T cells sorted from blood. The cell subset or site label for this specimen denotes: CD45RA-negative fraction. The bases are TGTGCCAGCAGTGAATTTATCCCCCTGACGACAGGCTCTGGAAACACCATATATTTT. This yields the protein CASSEFIPLTTGSGNTIYF.